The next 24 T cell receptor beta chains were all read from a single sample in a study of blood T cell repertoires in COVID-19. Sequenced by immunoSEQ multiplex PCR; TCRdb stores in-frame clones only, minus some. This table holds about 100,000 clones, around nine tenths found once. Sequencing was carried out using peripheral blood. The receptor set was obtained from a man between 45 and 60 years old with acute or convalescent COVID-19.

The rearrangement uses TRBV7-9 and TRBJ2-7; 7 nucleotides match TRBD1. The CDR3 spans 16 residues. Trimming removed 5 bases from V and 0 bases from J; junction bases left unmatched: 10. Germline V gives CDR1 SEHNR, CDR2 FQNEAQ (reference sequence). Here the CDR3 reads CASSPWGQQTSYEQYF. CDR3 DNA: TGTGCCAGCAGCCCCTGGGGACAGCAAACCTCCTACGAGCAGTACTTC.

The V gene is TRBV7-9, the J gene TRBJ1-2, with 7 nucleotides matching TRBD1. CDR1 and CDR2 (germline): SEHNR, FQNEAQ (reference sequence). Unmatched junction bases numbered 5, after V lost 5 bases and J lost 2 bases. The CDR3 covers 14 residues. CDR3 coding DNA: TGTGCCAGCAGCGTACAGGGGCACAACTATGGCTACACCTTC. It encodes CASSVQGHNYGYTF.

The CDR3 is CASSLPGNTEAFF. CDR3 bases: TGTGCCAGCAGCTTGCCAGGGAACACTGAAGCTTTCTTT. This chain connects TRBV5-6 to TRBJ1-1; no clear D gene. Germline V gene lookup returns CDR1 SGHDT and CDR2 YYEEEE. The CDR3 length is 13 residues. The V end lost 1 base, the J end lost 1 base, and 5 bases lay between the germline ends. Looking up the rest from reference TRBV5-6 and TRBJ1-1 gives the full variable domain: DAGVTQSPTHLIKTRGQQVTLRCSPKSGHDTVSWYQQALGQGPQFIFQYYEEEERQRGNFPDRFSGHQFPNYSSELNVNALLLGDSALYLCASSLPGNTEAFFGQGTRLTVV.

CDR3 sequence: CASRSRTGSVVNTEAFF. CDR3 in DNA: TGTGCCAGTAGAAGCAGGACAGGGAGTGTTGTGAACACTGAAGCTTTCTTT. The chain recombines TRBV19 with TRBJ1-1; 8 positions agree with TRBD1. This CDR3 has 17 amino acids. Germline assignment: CDR1 LNHDA and CDR2 SQIVND (reference sequence). V trimming: 6 bases; J trimming: 0 bases; junction bases outside the gene matches: 12.

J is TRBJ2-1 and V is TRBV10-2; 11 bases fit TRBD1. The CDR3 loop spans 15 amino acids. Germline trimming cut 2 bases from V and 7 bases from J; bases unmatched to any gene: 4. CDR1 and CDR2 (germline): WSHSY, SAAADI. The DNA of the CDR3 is TGCGCCAGCAGTGAGGGGGACAGGGGGTTGAATGAGCAGTTCTTC. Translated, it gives CASSEGDRGLNEQFF.

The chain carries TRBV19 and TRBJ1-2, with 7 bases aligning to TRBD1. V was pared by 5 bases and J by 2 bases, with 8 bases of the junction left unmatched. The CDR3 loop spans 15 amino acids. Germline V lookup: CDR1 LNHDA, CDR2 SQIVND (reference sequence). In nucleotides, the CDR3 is TGTGCCAGTAGTGTACCCGGGACAGCAAACTATGGCTACACCTTC. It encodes CASSVPGTANYGYTF. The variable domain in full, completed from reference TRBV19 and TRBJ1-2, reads DGGITQSPKYLFRKEGQNVTLSCEQNLNHDAMYWYRQDPGQGLRLIYYSQIVNDFQKGDIAEGYSVSREKKESFPLTVTSAQKNPTAFYLCASSVPGTANYGYTFGSGTRLTVV.

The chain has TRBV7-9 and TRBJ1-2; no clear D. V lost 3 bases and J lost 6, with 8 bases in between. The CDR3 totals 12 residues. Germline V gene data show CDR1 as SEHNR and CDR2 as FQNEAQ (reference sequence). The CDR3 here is CASSFGEDGYTF. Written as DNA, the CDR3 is TGTGCCAGCAGCTTCGGTGAGGATGGCTACACCTTC. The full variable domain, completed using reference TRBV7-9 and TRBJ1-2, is DTGVSQNPRHKITKRGQNVTFRCDPISEHNRLYWYRQTLGQGPEFLTYFQNEAQLEKSRLLSDRFSAERPKGSFSTLEIQRTEQGDSAMYLCASSFGEDGYTFGSGTRLTVV.

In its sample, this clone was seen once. The CDR3 nucleotides are TGTGCCAGCAGCCCGAGAGGGACAGGGTCCAACTATGGCTACACCTTC. It encodes CASSPRGTGSNYGYTF. V usage is TRBV11-2 and J usage is TRBJ1-2, with 9 bases matching TRBD1. Germline loops: CDR1 SGHAT, CDR2 FQNNGV. Trimming cost V 5 bases and J 2 bases; bases outside gene matches: 9. The CDR3 sequence is 16 residues long.

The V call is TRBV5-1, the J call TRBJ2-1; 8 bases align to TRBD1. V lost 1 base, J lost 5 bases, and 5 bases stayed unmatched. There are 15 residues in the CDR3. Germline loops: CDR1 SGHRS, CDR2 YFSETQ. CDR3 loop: CASSLWGQENNEQFF. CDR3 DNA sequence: TGCGCCAGCAGCTTGTGGGGACAGGAGAACAATGAGCAGTTCTTC.

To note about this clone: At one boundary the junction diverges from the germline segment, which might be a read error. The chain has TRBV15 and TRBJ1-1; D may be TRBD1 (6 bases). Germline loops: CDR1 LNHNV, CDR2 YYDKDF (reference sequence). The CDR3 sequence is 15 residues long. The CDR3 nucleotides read TGTGCCACCAGTAGAGCGTGGGGGCGAGACACTGAAGCTTTCTTT. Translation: CATSRAWGRDTEAFF.

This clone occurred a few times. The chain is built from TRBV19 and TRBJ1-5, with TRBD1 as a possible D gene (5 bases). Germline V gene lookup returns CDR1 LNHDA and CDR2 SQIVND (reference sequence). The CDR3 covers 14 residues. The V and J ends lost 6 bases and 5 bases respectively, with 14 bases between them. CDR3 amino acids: CASSRTGLDQPQHF. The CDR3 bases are TGTGCCAGTAGCCGCACAGGTTTAGATCAGCCCCAGCATTTT.

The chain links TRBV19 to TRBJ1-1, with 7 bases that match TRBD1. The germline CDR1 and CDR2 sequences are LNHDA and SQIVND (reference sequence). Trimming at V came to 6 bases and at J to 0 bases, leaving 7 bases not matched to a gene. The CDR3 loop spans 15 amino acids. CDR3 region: CASRMDGTVNTEAFF. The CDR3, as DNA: TGTGCCAGTAGGATGGACGGGACAGTGAACACTGAAGCTTTCTTT.

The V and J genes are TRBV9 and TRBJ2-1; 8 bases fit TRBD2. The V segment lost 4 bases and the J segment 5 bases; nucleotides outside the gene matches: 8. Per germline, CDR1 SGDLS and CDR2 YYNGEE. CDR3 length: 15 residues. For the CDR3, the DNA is TGTGCCAGCAGCCCTGGACTAGCTCAAAACAATGAGCAGTTCTTC. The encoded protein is CASSPGLAQNNEQFF.

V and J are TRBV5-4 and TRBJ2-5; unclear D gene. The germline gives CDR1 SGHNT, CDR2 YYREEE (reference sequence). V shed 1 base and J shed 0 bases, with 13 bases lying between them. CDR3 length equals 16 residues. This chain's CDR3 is CASSLMSIGHQETQYF. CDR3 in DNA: TGTGCCAGCAGCTTGATGTCCATTGGCCACCAAGAGACCCAGTACTTC.

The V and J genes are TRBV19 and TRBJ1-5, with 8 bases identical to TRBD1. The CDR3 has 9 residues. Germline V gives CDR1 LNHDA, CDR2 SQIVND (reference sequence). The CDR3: CQGARPQHF. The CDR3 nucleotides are TGTCAGGGGGCGCGACCCCAGCATTTT. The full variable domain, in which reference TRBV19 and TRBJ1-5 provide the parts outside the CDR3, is DGGITQSPKYLFRKEGQNVTLSCEQNLNHDAMYWYRQDPGQGLRLIYYSQIVNDFQKGDIAEGYSVSREKKESFPLTVTSAQKNPTAFYLCQGARPQHFGDGTRLSIL.

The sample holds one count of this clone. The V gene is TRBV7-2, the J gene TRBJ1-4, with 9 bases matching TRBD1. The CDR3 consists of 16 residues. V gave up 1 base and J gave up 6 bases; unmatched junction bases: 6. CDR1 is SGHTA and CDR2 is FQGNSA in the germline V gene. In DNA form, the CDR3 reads TGTGCCAGCAGCTTAGTGGCCGGACAGGGGTATGAAAAACTGTTTTTT. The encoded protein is CASSLVAGQGYEKLFF.

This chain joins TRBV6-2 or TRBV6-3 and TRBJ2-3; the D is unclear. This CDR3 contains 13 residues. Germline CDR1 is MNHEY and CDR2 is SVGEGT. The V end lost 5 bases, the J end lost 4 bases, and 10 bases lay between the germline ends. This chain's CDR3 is CASSDTRADTQYF. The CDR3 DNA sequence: TGTGCCAGCAGTGACACAAGAGCAGATACGCAGTATTTT.

CDR3: CASSLGLVSTDTQYF. The CDR3 nucleotides read TGTGCCAGCAGCTTGGGACTAGTCAGCACAGATACGCAGTATTTT. The gene calls are TRBV5-6 and TRBJ2-3; possible D gene TRBD2, 6 bases. Germline assignment: CDR1 SGHDT and CDR2 YYEEEE. The CDR3 runs 15 residues. The V end was cut by 0 bases, the J end by 0 bases, with 8 bases between. Together with reference TRBV5-6 and TRBJ2-3, the CDR3 gives the full variable domain: DAGVTQSPTHLIKTRGQQVTLRCSPKSGHDTVSWYQQALGQGPQFIFQYYEEEERQRGNFPDRFSGHQFPNYSSELNVNALLLGDSALYLCASSLGLVSTDTQYFGPGTRLTVL.

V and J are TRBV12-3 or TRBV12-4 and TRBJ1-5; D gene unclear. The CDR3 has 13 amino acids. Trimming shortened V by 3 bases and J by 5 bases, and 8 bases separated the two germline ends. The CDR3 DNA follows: TGTGCCAGCAGTTTGGCGGGAGATCAGCCCCAGCATTTT. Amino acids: CASSLAGDQPQHF.

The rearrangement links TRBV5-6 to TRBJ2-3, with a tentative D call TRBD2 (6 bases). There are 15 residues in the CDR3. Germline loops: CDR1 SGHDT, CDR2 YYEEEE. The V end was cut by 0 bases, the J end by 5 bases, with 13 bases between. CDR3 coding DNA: TGTGCCAGCAGCTTGGTGGAGGGGAACTTAGATACGCAGTATTTT. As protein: CASSLVEGNLDTQYF.

Written as DNA, the CDR3 is TGTGCCAGTAGTATAATGGGGACAGGGGGCAATCAGCCCCAGCATTTT. Protein: CASSIMGTGGNQPQHF. The V and J genes are TRBV19 and TRBJ1-5; 10 nucleotides match TRBD1. This CDR3 spans 16 amino acids. J gave up 2 bases and V 2 bases, and 3 bases lay outside the gene matches. Per germline, CDR1 LNHDA and CDR2 SQIVND (reference sequence). Full variable domain (outside the CDR3, taken from reference TRBV19 and TRBJ1-5): DGGITQSPKYLFRKEGQNVTLSCEQNLNHDAMYWYRQDPGQGLRLIYYSQIVNDFQKGDIAEGYSVSREKKESFPLTVTSAQKNPTAFYLCASSIMGTGGNQPQHFGDGTRLSIL.

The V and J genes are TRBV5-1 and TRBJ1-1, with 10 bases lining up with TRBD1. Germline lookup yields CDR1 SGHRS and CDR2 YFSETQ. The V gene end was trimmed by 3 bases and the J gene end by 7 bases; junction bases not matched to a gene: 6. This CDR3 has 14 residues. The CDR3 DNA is TGCGCCAGCAGCTCGGGACAGGGGCACGGTGAAGCTTTCTTT. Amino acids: CASSSGQGHGEAFF.

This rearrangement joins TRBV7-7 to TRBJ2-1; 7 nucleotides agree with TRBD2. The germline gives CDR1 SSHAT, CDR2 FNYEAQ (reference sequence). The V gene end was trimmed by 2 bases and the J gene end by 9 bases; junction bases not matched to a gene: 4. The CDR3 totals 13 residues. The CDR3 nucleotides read TGTGCCAGCAGCTTAAGTCCTAGCGGTGAGCAGTTCTTC. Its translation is CASSLSPSGEQFF.

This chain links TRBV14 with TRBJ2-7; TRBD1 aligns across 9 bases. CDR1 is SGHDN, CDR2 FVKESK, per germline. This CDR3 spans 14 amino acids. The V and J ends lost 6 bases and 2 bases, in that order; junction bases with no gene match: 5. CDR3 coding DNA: TGTGCCAGCAGTAGACAGGGGGAAACCTACGAGCAGTACTTC. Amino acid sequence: CASSRQGETYEQYF. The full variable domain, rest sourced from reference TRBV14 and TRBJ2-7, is EAGVTQFPSHSVIEKGQTVTLRCDPISGHDNLYWYRRVMGKEIKFLLHFVKESKQDESGMPNNRFLAERTGGTYSTLKVQPAELEDSGVYFCASSRQGETYEQYFGPGTRLTVT.